Presented here are 22 T cell receptor beta chains from one specimen sequenced in a study of blood T cells in healthy people across ages. Primed by a sample-barcoded 5' primer and a J-beta primer mix, a second PCR proceeded for about 6 to 11 cycles. One entry per CDR3 protein, called by TCRdb with MiXCR from the 5' RACE reads. In the table there are approximately 900,000 distinct CDR3 sequences, about 27% of which are singletons. In addition, the sample was reused for a study of T cells of mothers and their children.

Sequencing was performed on blood. Receptors originate from a woman in her thirties or forties in good health.

This clonotype was counted between two and nine times. DNA for the CDR3: TGTGCCAGCAGTCCAGGGGGTAAACAGCCCCAGCATTTT. This translates into CASSPGGKQPQHF. V and J are TRBV12-3 or TRBV12-4 and TRBJ1-5, with 7 bases fitting TRBD1. CDR3 length: 13 amino acids. J gave up 7 bases and V 5 bases, and 5 bases lay outside the gene matches.

The V gene is TRBV28, the J gene TRBJ1-3; D possibly corresponds to TRBD1 (5 bases). The CDR3 spans 13 residues. V was pared by 11 bases and J by 10 bases, with 21 bases between. Germline V gene lookup returns CDR1 MDHEN and CDR2 SYDVKM. CDR3 bases: TGTGCCGGCATTCCTGGTCAGGGAGGGACCATATATTTT. Its translation is CAGIPGQGGTIYF.

The chain joins TRBV7-2 to TRBJ2-1; TRBD2 is a possible D gene (6 bases). V was shortened by 4 bases and J by 10 bases, with 17 bases between the two germline ends. Germline values: CDR1 SGHTA, CDR2 FQGNSA. The CDR3 length is 14 residues. CDR3 DNA: TGTGCCAGCAGCTCCCCGCCGGGACTGGCCGAGCAGTTCTTC. Its protein product is CASSSPPGLAEQFF.

There are a few counts of this clonotype. CDR3 residues: CASSGRLLSTDTQYF. In nucleotides, the CDR3 is TGCGCCAGCAGCGGGCGACTTCTCAGCACAGATACGCAGTATTTT. The rearrangement joins TRBV5-1 to TRBJ2-3; D unresolved. CDR3 size: 15 residues. The germline V gene encodes CDR1 SGHRS and CDR2 YFSETQ. V lost 4 bases and J 0 bases, leaving 12 bases between the germline ends.

This clonotype was counted a few times. This may stem from a read error, because a much larger clone lies one nucleotide away. CDR3 residues: CATSGDLASETEYF. DNA of the CDR3: TGTGCCACCAGCGGAGATCTCGCTAGCGAAACCGAGTATTTT. The V gene is TRBV15, the J gene TRBJ2-3; D is possibly TRBD2 (6 bases). This CDR3 has 14 residues. The germline gives CDR1 LNHNV, CDR2 YYDKDF (reference sequence). Combining the CDR3 with reference TRBV15 and TRBJ2-3 gives the whole variable domain DAMVIQNPRYQVTQFGKPVTLSCSQTLNHNVMYWYQQKSSQAPKLLFHYYDKDFNNEADTPDNFQSRRPNTSFCFLDIRSPGLGDTAMYLCATSGDLASETEYFGPGTRLTVL.

V is TRBV5-1 and J is TRBJ1-1, with D maybe TRBD1 (6 bases). The CDR3 runs to 15 residues. V gave up 5 bases and J gave up 8 bases, with 22 bases separating them. Germline values: CDR1 SGHRS, CDR2 YFSETQ. The CDR3 DNA reads TGCGCCAGCAGTCACGGGAGGGGGATGTTAAACGAAGCTTTCTTT. It specifies CASSHGRGMLNEAFF.

Ten or more counts support this clonotype. The rearrangement uses TRBV6-6 and TRBJ2-3; TRBD1 matches 8 bases. J gave up 0 bases and V 4 bases, and 0 bases lay outside the gene matches. Germline V lookup: CDR1 MNHNY, CDR2 SVGAGI (reference sequence). There are 14 residues in the CDR3. The CDR3 DNA is TGTGCCAGCAGTTGGACAGGGAGCACAGATACGCAGTATTTT. Its protein is CASSWTGSTDTQYF.

The chain links TRBV18 to TRBJ2-7; 12 bases are shared with TRBD1. Germline values: CDR1 KGHSH, CDR2 LQKENI. The CDR3 runs to 17 residues. V gave up 6 bases and J gave up 3 bases; unmatched junction bases: 12. The CDR3 DNA follows: TGTGCCAGCTCGTCCCGGGACAGGGGGCTCTCTAGCTACGAGCAGTACTTC. Its protein product is CASSSRDRGLSSYEQYF.

The sample holds many counts of this clonotype. The V call is TRBV7-6, the J call TRBJ1-1, with TRBD1 as a possible D gene (6 bases). The V end was cut by 5 bases, the J end by 4 bases, with 14 bases between. The CDR3 length is 14 residues. Germline lookup yields CDR1 SGHVS and CDR2 FNYEAQ. CDR3 sequence: CASSVQGRGTEAFF. The CDR3 region has the DNA TGTGCCAGCAGCGTACAGGGTCGGGGCACTGAAGCTTTCTTT.

This sequence joins TRBV12-3 or TRBV12-4 and TRBJ2-3; TRBD2 agrees at 8 bases. The length of the CDR3 is 18 residues. V lost 3 bases and J lost 4; bases outside the gene matches: 15. The CDR3 loop reads CASSFSQRILGGADTQYF. The CDR3 DNA sequence: TGTGCCAGCAGTTTCTCCCAACGGATTCTCGGGGGGGCAGATACGCAGTATTTT.

The chain carries TRBV12-3 or TRBV12-4 and TRBJ1-2; 7 bases map to TRBD1. The CDR3 is made up of 13 amino acids. V shed 8 bases, J shed 4 bases, and the junction held 7 bases outside the gene matches. The CDR3 DNA follows: TGTGCCAGCGGCGTCGGACAGGCCTATGGCTACACCTTC. This gives the protein CASGVGQAYGYTF.

Only one count was recorded for this clonotype. A much bigger clone sits one base away, suggesting this may be a read error. V and J are TRBV6-5 and TRBJ2-7; 9 nucleotides align to TRBD1. The germline CDR1 and CDR2 sequences are MNHEY and SVGAGI. The length of the CDR3 is 14 residues. Unmatched junction bases numbered 2, after V lost 2 bases and J lost 3 bases. In DNA form, the CDR3 reads TGTGCCAGCAGTTACGGGACAGGGATCTACGAGCAGTACTTC. Its protein is CASSYGTGIYEQYF.

There are a few counts of this clonotype. The chain carries TRBV29-1 and TRBJ1-1; D might be TRBD1 (5 bases). V gave up 7 bases and J gave up 4 bases, with 13 bases separating them. This CDR3 region has 12 residues. In germline, CDR1 is SQVTM, CDR2 ANQGSEA. The CDR3 DNA is TGCAGCGCCCTTGGGGCCGGCACTGAAGCTTTCTTT. Translated, it gives CSALGAGTEAFF.

This clonotype showed up many times. The V gene is TRBV6-2 or TRBV6-3, the J gene TRBJ2-7, with 13 bases aligning to TRBD2. In germline, CDR1 is MNHEY, CDR2 SVGEGT. This CDR3 is 15 amino acids long. V gave up 0 bases and J gave up 4 bases; unmatched junction bases: 0. The CDR3 DNA reads TGTGCCAGCAGTTACTCGACTAGCGGGGGGTACGAGCAGTACTTC. This encodes CASSYSTSGGYEQYF.

The chain carries TRBV5-1 and TRBJ2-3; TRBD2 is a possible D gene (6 bases). Trimming took off 3 bases at V and 2 bases at J, with 19 bases between the two ends. Germline V gene sequence: CDR1 SGHRS, CDR2 YFSETQ. The CDR3 contains 17 residues. CDR3 region: CASSSPRSGEYTDTQYF. The CDR3 DNA sequence: TGCGCCAGCAGCTCCCCACGGTCGGGGGAATACACAGATACGCAGTATTTT.

The V call is TRBV24-1, the J call TRBJ2-1; the match to TRBD1 covers 8 bases. CDR1 and CDR2 from the germline V gene are KGHDR and SFDVKD. This CDR3 comprises 14 residues. J gave up 8 bases and V 0 bases, and 2 bases lay outside the gene matches. The DNA of the CDR3 is TGTGCCACCAGTGATTTGTACAGGGGGGATGAGCAGTTCTTC. The encoded protein is CATSDLYRGDEQFF.

This clonotype has at least ten counts. The V call is TRBV28, the J call TRBJ2-7, with a tentative D call TRBD1 (8 bases). The V gene lost 5 bases and the J gene lost 10 bases, with 24 bases spanning the gap. CDR1 is MDHEN, CDR2 SYDVKM, per germline. The length of the CDR3 is 15 residues. The CDR3 here is CASSPQGGRPHGQYF. Written as DNA, the CDR3 is TGTGCCAGCAGTCCACAGGGGGGGCGCCCTCACGGACAGTACTTC.

This clonotype was found a few times. This chain uses TRBV28 with TRBJ1-1; 9 nucleotides line up with TRBD1. Germline CDR1 MDHEN, CDR2 SYDVKM. V gave up 6 bases and J gave up 3 bases; unmatched junction bases: 8. The CDR3 totals 15 residues. This chain's CDR3 is CASSRRWTGDTEAFF. CDR3 DNA sequence: TGTGCCAGCAGCCGCCGGTGGACAGGGGACACTGAAGCTTTCTTT.

Only a few counts were recorded for this clonotype. This chain connects TRBV25-1 to TRBJ1-5; no reliable D call. Trimming took 3 bases from V and 0 from J, leaving 12 bases between them. The V gene's germline CDR1 is MGHDK and CDR2 SYGVNS. CDR3 length: 16 residues. Written as DNA, the CDR3 is TGTGCCAGCAGTGAGTCAGGACCATATAGCAATCAGCCCCAGCATTTT. Translating gives CASSESGPYSNQPQHF. Full variable domain (rest looked up from reference TRBV25-1 and TRBJ1-5): EADIYQTPRYLVIGTGKKITLECSQTMGHDKMYWYQQDPGMELHLIHYSYGVNSTEKGDLSSESTVSRIRTEHFPLTLESARPSHTSQYLCASSESGPYSNQPQHFGDGTRLSIL.

The chain combines TRBV9 with TRBJ2-1; the D gene could be TRBD1 or TRBD2 (6 bases each). Trimming cost V 5 bases and J 3 bases, with 12 bases left between them. CDR1 is SGDLS, CDR2 YYNGEE, per germline. This CDR3 has 14 residues. CDR3 region: CASRRGADYNEQFF. The CDR3 region has the DNA TGTGCCAGCAGGAGGGGGGCGGACTACAATGAGCAGTTCTTC.

The sample holds a few counts of this clonotype. This chain uses TRBV6-1 with TRBJ1-2; TRBD1 agrees at 7 bases. There are 15 residues in the CDR3. The germline V gene has CDR1 MNHNS and CDR2 SASEGT. J was trimmed by 5 bases and V by 1 base; bases with no gene match: 7. The CDR3 loop reads CASSEEIDRVYGYTF. CDR3 DNA sequence: TGTGCCAGCAGTGAAGAGATAGACAGGGTTTATGGCTACACCTTC.

This clonotype has a handful of counts. A much larger clonotype is one base distant, so this may be a read error. The rearrangement joins TRBV29-1 to TRBJ2-7, with 11 bases aligning to TRBD1. Germline CDR1 reads SQVTM; CDR2 reads ANQGSEA. This CDR3 spans 13 amino acids. The CDR3 loop reads CGVKGQGAYEQYF. DNA for the CDR3: TGCGGCGTTAAGGGACAGGGGGCCTACGAGCAGTACTTC.